The 9 T cell receptor beta chains below come from one sample, sequenced in a study of blood T cell repertoires in COVID-19 (dated by TCRdb to 2019 to 2021). Receptor amplification or capture employed the immunoSEQ multiplex PCR assay. TCRdb took this table from immuneACCESS and kept in-frame rearrangements with V and J called. Such tables lack part of the clones; where checked against another copy, unresolved V genes explain under half of the gap, and the rest is unexplained. Counted in this sample were around 270,000 clones; 80% to 90% of them appeared once. The ten largest account for roughly 3% of the sample. The sequenced sample consisted of PBMCs or T cells enriched from blood (not recorded which). Receptor source: a woman aged 35 to 49 who had been exposed to COVID-19.

The chain carries TRBV4-1 and TRBJ2-7; weak D call: TRBD2 (5 bases). Trimming stripped 0 bases from V and 2 bases from J, with 11 bases between. CDR3 length: 15 residues. The germline gives CDR1 MGHRA, CDR2 YSYEKL. CDR3 in DNA: TGCGCCAGCAGCCAAGAAGGCGGGTCGGCCTACGAGCAGTACTTC. Amino acid sequence: CASSQEGGSAYEQYF.

CDR3 sequence (DNA): TGTGCCAGCAGTGACACTAGCCTCAGTGAGCAGTTCTTC. As protein: CASSDTSLSEQFF. The V gene is TRBV6-4, the J gene TRBJ2-1, with a weak D call TRBD2 (6 bases). Trimming cost V 2 bases and J 9 bases, with 11 bases left between them. The germline V gene encodes CDR1 MRHNA and CDR2 SNTAGT. This CDR3 region has 13 residues.

The chain links TRBV6-5 to TRBJ2-3, with a weak D call TRBD2 (6 bases). Germline loops: CDR1 MNHEY, CDR2 SVGAGI. The CDR3 length is 15 residues. The ends were cut back, 6 bases at V and 0 bases at J, with 13 bases in the middle. The CDR3 region is CASRLRGTSTDTQYF. For the CDR3, the DNA is TGTGCCAGCAGACTCCGAGGGACTAGCACAGATACGCAGTATTTT.

The V and J genes are TRBV28 and TRBJ1-1, with D unclear. This CDR3 comprises 12 residues. Germline V gene data show CDR1 as MDHEN and CDR2 as SYDVKM. The V end lost 1 base, the J end lost 6 bases, and 6 bases lay between the germline ends. CDR3 DNA: TGTGCCAGCAGTTTATCTGGGCCTGAAGCTTTCTTT. This translates into CASSLSGPEAFF.

The chain recombines TRBV7-2 with TRBJ2-1; TRBD1 matches 8 bases. The germline gives CDR1 SGHTA, CDR2 FQGNSA. This CDR3 contains 15 residues. Germline trimming cut 3 bases from V and 6 bases from J; bases unmatched to any gene: 7. The CDR3 loop reads CASSFFRGLSNEQFF. The CDR3 DNA sequence: TGTGCCAGCAGCTTCTTCAGGGGGCTAAGCAATGAGCAGTTCTTC.

The rearrangement links TRBV3-1 (or the pseudogene TRBV3-2) to TRBJ2-1; TRBD2 matches at 12 bases. The germline V gene has CDR1 LGHDT and CDR2 YNNKEL (reference sequence). This CDR3 is built from 16 residues. Unmatched junction bases numbered 4, after V lost 4 bases and J lost 3 bases. The CDR3 region is CASSPVTSGGYNEQFF. The CDR3 DNA reads as TGTGCCAGCAGCCCAGTGACTAGCGGGGGCTACAATGAGCAGTTCTTC.

In its sample, this clone was seen a few times. The rearrangement joins TRBV5-5 to TRBJ1-2, with D possibly matching TRBD1 (5 bases). The CDR3 covers 14 residues. Germline V gene lookup returns CDR1 SGHKS and CDR2 YYEKEE (reference sequence). V gave up 4 bases and J gave up 3 bases, with 13 bases separating them. The CDR3 is CASSIQGSYYGYTF. The CDR3 coding sequence is TGTGCCAGCAGCATCCAGGGCTCTTACTATGGCTACACCTTC.

The chain combines TRBV6-5 with TRBJ2-1, with TRBD1 as a possible D gene (7 bases). The germline V and J ends were trimmed by 5 bases and 0 bases, with 11 bases remaining between them. This CDR3 is 15 amino acids long. Germline loops: CDR1 MNHEY, CDR2 SVGAGI. Written as DNA, the CDR3 is TGTGCCAGCAGTAGACAGGGAGGCTCCTACAATGAGCAGTTCTTC. Translated, it gives CASSRQGGSYNEQFF.

The chain couples TRBV18 to TRBJ1-3; possibly TRBD1 for D (6 bases). The V end was cut by 4 bases, the J end by 0 bases, with 13 bases between. CDR1 KGHSH and CDR2 LQKENI come from the germline V gene. This CDR3 is 16 amino acids long. CDR3 DNA sequence: TGTGCCAGCTCACTCCTGGACAGTAACTCTGGAAACACCATATATTTT. This codes for CASSLLDSNSGNTIYF. Based on the CDR3 plus reference TRBV18 and TRBJ1-3, the full variable domain is NAGVMQNPRHLVRRRGQEARLRCSPMKGHSHVYWYRQLPEEGLKFMVYLQKENIIDESGMPKERFSAEFPKEGPSILRIQQVVRGDSAAYFCASSLLDSNSGNTIYFGEGSWLTVV.